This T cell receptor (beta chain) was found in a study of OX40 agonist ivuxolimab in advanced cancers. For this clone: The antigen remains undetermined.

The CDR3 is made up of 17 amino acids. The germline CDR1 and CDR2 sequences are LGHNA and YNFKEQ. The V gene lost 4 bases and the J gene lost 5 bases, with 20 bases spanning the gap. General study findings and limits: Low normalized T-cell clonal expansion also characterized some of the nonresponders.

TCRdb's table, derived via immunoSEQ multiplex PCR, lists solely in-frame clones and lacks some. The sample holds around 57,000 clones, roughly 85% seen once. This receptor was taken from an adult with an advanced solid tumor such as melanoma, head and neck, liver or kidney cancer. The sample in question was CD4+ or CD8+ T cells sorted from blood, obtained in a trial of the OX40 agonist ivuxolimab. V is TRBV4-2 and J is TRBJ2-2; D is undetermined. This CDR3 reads CASSPPSGPTRTGELFF. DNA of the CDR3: TGTGCCAGCAGCCCCCCTTCCGGGCCGACGAGGACCGGGGAGCTGTTTTTT.